The source of this T cell receptor beta chain is a study of blood T cell repertoires in COVID-19. Turning to the study itself: COVID-19 samples collected from the United States, Italy and Spain covered acute and convalescent phases.

Measured with immunoSEQ multiplex PCR; TCRdb has only the in-frame clones, and not every one. Among about 54,000 clones, about nine tenths were seen once, and the ten largest hold about 8.6%. The CDR3 spans 17 residues. Trimming removed 9 bases from V and 4 bases from J, with 24 bases in between. Germline V gives CDR1 SGHNT, CDR2 YENEEA. The origin of this receptor is a woman in her 40s with active COVID-19. The sequenced sample was peripheral blood. The chain links TRBV11-3 to TRBJ1-4, with D possibly TRBD1 on 6 matching bases. The CDR3 nucleotides are TGTGCCAGTAACCCGGACAGCCATCCTCATGGTAATGAAAAACTGTTTTTT. Translating gives CASNPDSHPHGNEKLFF.